This T cell receptor (beta chain) derives from a study of blood T cell repertoires in COVID-19. Turning to the study itself: From T cells, B-cell-depleted T cells, or PBMCs came the material, which was cDNA or gDNA.

With V trimmed by 4 bases and J by 5 bases, 11 bases remained unmatched. The CDR3 spans 15 residues. CDR1 and CDR2 from the germline V gene are SGHRS and YFSETQ. As originally analysed: Amplification with reference gene primers provided the estimates of nucleated cell counts. TCRdb's table, derived via immunoSEQ multiplex PCR, lists solely in-frame clones and lacks some. The V and J calls and clone size are taken from that table; D and trimming were inferred from the DNA. The data show hundreds of thousands of clones, with approximately 90% seen just once and about 2.2% held by the top ten. V usage is TRBV5-1 and J usage is TRBJ1-2; 7 bases fit TRBD1. The TCR sequence derives from a woman aged 50 to 60 who had recovered from COVID-19. The source material was peripheral blood. The CDR3: CASSEDRARSYGYTF. For the CDR3, the DNA is TGCGCCAGCAGCGAAGACAGGGCCCGGAGTTATGGCTACACCTTC.